This entry lists 5 T cell receptor beta chains sequenced from one sample in a study of CXCR3-negative and CXCR3-positive naive CD8 T cells. Antigens for these TCRs are unknown. UMI-labeled 5' RACE TRB cDNA libraries were prepared from the cells. TCRdb re-analyzed the 5' RACE reads; it lists each CDR3 protein once, without DNA. The sample table sets out some 130,000 distinct CDR3 sequences. General study findings and limits: Higher TRB CDR3 hydrophobicity marked CXCR3-positive naive cells relative to CXCR3-negative naive cells.

Sequenced sample: naive CXCR3+ CD8+ T cells from blood. Subset of the sample: CD45RO-CCR7+CD27+CD95- naive CD8+ T cells expressing CXCR3 (TNR3+). The receptors here all came from a human donor in good health. Some clones in this sample may be carry-over from other donors' samples.

The chain is built from TRBV7-6 and TRBJ2-7; TCRdb returns TRBD1, unconfirmable since there is no DNA. Germline V lookup: CDR1 SGHVS, CDR2 FNYEAQ. CDR3 size: 15 residues. This chain's CDR3 is CASSPGQGASYEQYF. Full variable domain (missing parts from reference TRBV7-6 and TRBJ2-7): GAGVSQSPRYKVTKRGQDVALRCDPISGHVSLYWYRQALGQGPEFLTYFNYEAQQDKSGLPNDRFSAERPEGSISTLTIQRTEQRDSAMYRCASSPGQGASYEQYFGPGTRLTVT.

CDR3: CASRRDSINEQFF. V gene TRBV14 combines with J gene TRBJ2-1; the D call from TCRdb, TRBD1, cannot be confirmed without DNA. The CDR3 runs 13 residues. Germline CDR1 SGHDN, CDR2 FVKESK.

The V and J genes are TRBV5-5 and TRBJ1-1; TCRdb names TRBD1, which stays unverified in the absence of DNA. Germline assignment: CDR1 SGHKS and CDR2 YYEKEE (reference sequence). The CDR3 contains 13 residues. Here the CDR3 reads CASSLGVGAEAFF.

This chain links TRBV6-5 with TRBJ2-7; absent DNA, TCRdb's TRBD1 call cannot be checked. Per the germline V gene, CDR1 is MNHEY and CDR2 is SVGAGI. CDR3 size: 13 residues. CDR3 in amino acids: CASSYGGEYEQYF.

The gene calls are TRBV29-1 and TRBJ1-2; TCRdb returns TRBD1, unconfirmable since there is no DNA. Germline V gene data show CDR1 as SQVTM and CDR2 as ANQGSEA. There are 16 residues in the CDR3. The CDR3 here is CSVLPVTRGTISGYTF.